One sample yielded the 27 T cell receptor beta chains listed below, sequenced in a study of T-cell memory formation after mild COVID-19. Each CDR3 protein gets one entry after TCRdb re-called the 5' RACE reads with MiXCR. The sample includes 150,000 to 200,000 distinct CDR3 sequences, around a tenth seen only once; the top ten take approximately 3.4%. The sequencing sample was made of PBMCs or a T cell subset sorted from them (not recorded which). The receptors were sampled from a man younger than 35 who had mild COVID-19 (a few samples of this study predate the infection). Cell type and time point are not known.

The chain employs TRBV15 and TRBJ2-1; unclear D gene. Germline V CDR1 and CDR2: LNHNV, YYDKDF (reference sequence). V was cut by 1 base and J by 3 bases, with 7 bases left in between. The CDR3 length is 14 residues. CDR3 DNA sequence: TGTGCCACCAGCAGAGCTTGGGGCTACAATGAGCAGTTCTTC. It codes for CATSRAWGYNEQFF. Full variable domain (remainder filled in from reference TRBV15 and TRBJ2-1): DAMVIQNPRYQVTQFGKPVTLSCSQTLNHNVMYWYQQKSSQAPKLLFHYYDKDFNNEADTPDNFQSRRPNTSFCFLDIRSPGLGDTAMYLCATSRAWGYNEQFFGPGTRLTVL.

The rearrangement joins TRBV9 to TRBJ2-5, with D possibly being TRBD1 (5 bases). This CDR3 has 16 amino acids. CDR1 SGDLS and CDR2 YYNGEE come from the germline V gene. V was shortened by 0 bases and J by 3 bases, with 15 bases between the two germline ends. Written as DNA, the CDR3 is TGTGCCAGCAGCGTAGAGGGCAGGGCGAGAGAAGAGACCCAGTACTTC. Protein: CASSVEGRAREETQYF.

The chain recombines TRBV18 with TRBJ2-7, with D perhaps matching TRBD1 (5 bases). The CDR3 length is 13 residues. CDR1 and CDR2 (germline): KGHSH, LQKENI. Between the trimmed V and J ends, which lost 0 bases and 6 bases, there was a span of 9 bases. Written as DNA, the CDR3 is TGTGCCAGCTCACCACCGGTCAGGGTCGAGCAGTACTTC. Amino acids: CASSPPVRVEQYF.

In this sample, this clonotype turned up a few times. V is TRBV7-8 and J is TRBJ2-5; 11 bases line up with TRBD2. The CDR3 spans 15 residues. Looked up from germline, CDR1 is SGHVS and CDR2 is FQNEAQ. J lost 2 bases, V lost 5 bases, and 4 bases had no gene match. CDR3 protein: CASSPWTSGQETQYF. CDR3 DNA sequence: TGTGCCAGCAGCCCATGGACTAGCGGGCAAGAGACCCAGTACTTC.

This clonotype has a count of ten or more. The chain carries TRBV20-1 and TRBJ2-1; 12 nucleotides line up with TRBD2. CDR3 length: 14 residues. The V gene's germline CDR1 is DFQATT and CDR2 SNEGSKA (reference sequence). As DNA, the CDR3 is TGCAGCTATAAAAGCCCGGGACTAGCGGGCGAGCAGTTCTTC. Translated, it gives CSYKSPGLAGEQFF.

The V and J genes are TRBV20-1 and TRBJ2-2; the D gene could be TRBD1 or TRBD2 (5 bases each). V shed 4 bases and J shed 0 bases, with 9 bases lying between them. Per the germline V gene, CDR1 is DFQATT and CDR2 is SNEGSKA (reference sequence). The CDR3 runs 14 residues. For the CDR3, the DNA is TGCAGTGCTACCGGGACCCCGAACACCGGGGAGCTGTTTTTT. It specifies CSATGTPNTGELFF.

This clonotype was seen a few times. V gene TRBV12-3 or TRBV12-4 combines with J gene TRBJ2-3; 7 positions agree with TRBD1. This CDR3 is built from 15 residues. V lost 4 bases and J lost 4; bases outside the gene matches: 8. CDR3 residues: CASSWTKGAPDTQYF. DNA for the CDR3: TGTGCCAGCAGTTGGACCAAGGGGGCCCCAGATACGCAGTATTTT.

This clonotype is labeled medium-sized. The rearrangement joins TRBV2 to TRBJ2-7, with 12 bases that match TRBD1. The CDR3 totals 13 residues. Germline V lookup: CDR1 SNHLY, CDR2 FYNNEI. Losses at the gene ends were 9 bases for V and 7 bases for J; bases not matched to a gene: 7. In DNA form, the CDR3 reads TGTGCCAGTTCCGGGACAGGGGGCGGGGAGCAGTACTTC. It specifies CASSGTGGGEQYF.

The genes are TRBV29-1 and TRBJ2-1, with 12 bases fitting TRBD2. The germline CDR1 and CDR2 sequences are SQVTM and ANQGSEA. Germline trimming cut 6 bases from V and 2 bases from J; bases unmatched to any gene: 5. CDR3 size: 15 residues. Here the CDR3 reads CSVRTSGAPYNEQFF. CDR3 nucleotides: TGCAGCGTGCGGACTAGCGGGGCCCCCTACAATGAGCAGTTCTTC.

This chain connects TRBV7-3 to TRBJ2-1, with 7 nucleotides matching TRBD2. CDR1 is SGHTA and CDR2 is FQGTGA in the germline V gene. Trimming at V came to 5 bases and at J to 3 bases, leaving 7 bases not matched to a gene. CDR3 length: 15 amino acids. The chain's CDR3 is CASSAQAGSYNEQFF. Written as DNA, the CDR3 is TGTGCCAGCAGCGCCCAAGCGGGGAGCTACAATGAGCAGTTCTTC.

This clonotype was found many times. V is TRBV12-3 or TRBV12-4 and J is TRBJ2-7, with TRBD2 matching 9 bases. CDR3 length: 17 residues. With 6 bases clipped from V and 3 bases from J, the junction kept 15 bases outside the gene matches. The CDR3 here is CASSRTTPLAGFYEQYF. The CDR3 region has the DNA TGTGCCAGCAGCCGAACTACCCCTCTAGCGGGGTTCTACGAGCAGTACTTC.

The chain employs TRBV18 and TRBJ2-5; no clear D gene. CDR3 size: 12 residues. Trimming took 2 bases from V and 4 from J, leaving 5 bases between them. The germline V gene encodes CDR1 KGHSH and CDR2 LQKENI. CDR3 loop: CASSPRRETQYF. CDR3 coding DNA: TGTGCCAGCTCACCAAGACGAGAGACCCAGTACTTC.

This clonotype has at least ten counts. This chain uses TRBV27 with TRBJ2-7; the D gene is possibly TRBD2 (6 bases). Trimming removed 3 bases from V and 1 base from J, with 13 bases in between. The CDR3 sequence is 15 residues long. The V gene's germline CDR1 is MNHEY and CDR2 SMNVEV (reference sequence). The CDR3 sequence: CASSFKAGGSYEQYV. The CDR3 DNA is TGTGCCAGCAGTTTTAAGGCCGGGGGATCCTACGAGCAGTACGTC.

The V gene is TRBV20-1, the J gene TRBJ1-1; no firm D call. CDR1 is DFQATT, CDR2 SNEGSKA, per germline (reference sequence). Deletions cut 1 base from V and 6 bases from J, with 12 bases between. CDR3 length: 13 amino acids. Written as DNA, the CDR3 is TGCAGTGCTAGAGGGGCGGGAGGCCCTGAAGCTTTCTTT. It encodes CSARGAGGPEAFF.

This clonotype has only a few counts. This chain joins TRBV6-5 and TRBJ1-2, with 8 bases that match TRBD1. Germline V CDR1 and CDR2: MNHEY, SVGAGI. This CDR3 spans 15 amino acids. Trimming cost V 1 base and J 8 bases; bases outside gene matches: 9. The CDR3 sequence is CASSYYVDRAGGYTF. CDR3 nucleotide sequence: TGTGCCAGCAGTTACTACGTGGACAGGGCAGGAGGCTACACCTTC.

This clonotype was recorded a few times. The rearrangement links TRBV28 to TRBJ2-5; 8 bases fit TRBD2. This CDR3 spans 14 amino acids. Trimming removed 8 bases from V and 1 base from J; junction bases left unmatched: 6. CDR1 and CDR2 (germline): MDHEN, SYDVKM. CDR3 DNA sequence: TGTGCCAGCGGGAGCGGGGGATTCCAAGAGACCCAGTACTTC. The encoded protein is CASGSGGFQETQYF.

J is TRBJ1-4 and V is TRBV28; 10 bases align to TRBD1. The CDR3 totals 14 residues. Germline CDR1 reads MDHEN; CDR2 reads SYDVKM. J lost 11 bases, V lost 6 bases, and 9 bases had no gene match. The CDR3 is CASRSGTGVWKLFF. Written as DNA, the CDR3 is TGTGCCAGCAGATCCGGGACAGGGGTGTGGAAACTGTTTTTT.

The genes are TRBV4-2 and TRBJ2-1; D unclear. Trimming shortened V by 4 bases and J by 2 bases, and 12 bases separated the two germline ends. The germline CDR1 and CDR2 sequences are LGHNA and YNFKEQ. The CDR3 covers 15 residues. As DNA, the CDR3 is TGTGCCAGCAGCCTGACGGCAGACACCTACAATGAGCAGTTCTTC. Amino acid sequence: CASSLTADTYNEQFF.

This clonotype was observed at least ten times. For the CDR3, the DNA is TGCGCCAGCAGCATAACAGGACAGCTAAGCTACGAGCAGTACTTC. The encoded protein is CASSITGQLSYEQYF. The genes are TRBV5-1 and TRBJ2-7; possibly TRBD1 for D (6 bases). Per the germline V gene, CDR1 is SGHRS and CDR2 is YFSETQ. CDR3 length equals 15 residues. Trimming took off 4 bases at V and 3 bases at J, with 17 bases between the two ends.

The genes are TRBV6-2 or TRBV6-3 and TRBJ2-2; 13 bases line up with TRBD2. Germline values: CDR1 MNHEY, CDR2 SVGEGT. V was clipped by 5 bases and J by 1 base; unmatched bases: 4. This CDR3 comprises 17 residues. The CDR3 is CASSRGLAGKNTGELFF. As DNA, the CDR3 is TGTGCCAGCAGTAGGGGACTAGCGGGGAAGAACACCGGGGAGCTGTTTTTT.

The CDR3 DNA follows: TGTGCCAGCAGCAAAGCTGGCTCCTACGAGCAGTACGTC. Its protein is CASSKAGSYEQYV. The V call is TRBV21-1, the J call TRBJ2-7. TRBV21-1 is a listed pseudogene. CDR3 size: 13 residues.

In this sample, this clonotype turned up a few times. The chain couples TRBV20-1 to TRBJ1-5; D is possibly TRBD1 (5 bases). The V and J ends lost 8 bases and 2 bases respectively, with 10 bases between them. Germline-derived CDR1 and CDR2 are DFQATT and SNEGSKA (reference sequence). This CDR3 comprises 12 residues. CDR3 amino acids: CSTGGGNQPQHF. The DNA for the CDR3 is TGCAGTACTGGGGGGGGCAATCAGCCCCAGCATTTT.

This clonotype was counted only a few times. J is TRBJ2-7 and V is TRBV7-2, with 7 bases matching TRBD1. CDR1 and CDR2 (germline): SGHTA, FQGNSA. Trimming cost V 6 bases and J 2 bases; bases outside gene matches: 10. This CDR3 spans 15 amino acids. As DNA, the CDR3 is TGTGCCAGCAGGTCTACCGGGACAGACGCCTACGAGCAGTACTTC. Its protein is CASRSTGTDAYEQYF.

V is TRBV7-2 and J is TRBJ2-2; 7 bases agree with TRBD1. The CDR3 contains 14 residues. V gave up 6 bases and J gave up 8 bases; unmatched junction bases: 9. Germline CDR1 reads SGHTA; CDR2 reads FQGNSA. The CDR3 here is CASRWTGPSGELFF. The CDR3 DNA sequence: TGTGCCAGCAGATGGACAGGACCCTCAGGGGAGCTGTTTTTT. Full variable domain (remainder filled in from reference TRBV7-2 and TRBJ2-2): GAGVSQSPSNKVTEKGKDVELRCDPISGHTALYWYRQSLGQGLEFLIYFQGNSAPDKSGLPSDRFSAERTGGSVSTLTIQRTQQEDSAVYLCASRWTGPSGELFFGEGSRLTVL.

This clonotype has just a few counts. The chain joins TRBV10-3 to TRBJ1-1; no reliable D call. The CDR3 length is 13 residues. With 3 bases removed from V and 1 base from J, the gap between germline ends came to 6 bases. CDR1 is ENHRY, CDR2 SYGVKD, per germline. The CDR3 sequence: CAISDRANTEAFF. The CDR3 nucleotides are TGTGCCATCAGTGATCGGGCGAACACTGAAGCTTTCTTT.

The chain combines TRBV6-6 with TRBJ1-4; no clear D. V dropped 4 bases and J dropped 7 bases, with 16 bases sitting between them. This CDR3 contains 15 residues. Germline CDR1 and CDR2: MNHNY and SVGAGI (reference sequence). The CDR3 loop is CASSSPVLRGEKLFF. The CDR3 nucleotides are TGTGCCAGCAGTTCCCCAGTCCTCAGAGGTGAAAAACTGTTTTTT.

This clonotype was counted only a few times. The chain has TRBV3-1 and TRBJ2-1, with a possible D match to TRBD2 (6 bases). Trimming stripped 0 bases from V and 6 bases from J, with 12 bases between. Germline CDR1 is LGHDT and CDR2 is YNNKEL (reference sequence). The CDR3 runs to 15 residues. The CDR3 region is CASSQDPLALNEQFF. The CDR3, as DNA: TGTGCCAGCAGCCAAGACCCACTAGCCCTCAATGAGCAGTTCTTC.